Shown below are 26 T cell receptor beta chains from a single sample sequenced in a study of T cell responses to AZD1222 COVID-19 vaccine. Profiling relied on immunoSEQ multiplex PCR, and the TCRdb table lists in-frame clones only, not all of them. The table has 150,000 to 200,000 clones, roughly 90% seen once. The sequencing here drew on peripheral blood, taken 28 days after the second AZD1222 dose. The receptors shown here come from an adult who received the AZD1222 COVID-19 vaccine.

The V and J genes are TRBV10-3 and TRBJ2-5; D not resolved. V lost 5 bases, J lost 4 bases, and 11 bases lay in between. The germline V gene has CDR1 ENHRY and CDR2 SYGVKD. The CDR3 length is 13 residues. The chain's CDR3 is CAISFSVGETQYF. The CDR3 DNA reads TGTGCCATCAGTTTTTCAGTCGGAGAGACCCAGTACTTC.

This clone was detected only once. The V and J genes are TRBV14 and TRBJ1-3; D ambiguous. V lost 9 bases to trimming and J lost 0 bases, with 9 bases between them. There are 13 residues in the CDR3. Germline CDR1 reads SGHDN; CDR2 reads FVKESK. The CDR3 coding sequence is TGTGCCAGACCTAAGAGCTCTGGAAACACCATATATTTT. It translates to CARPKSSGNTIYF.

This chain uses TRBV4-1 with TRBJ2-1, with D perhaps matching TRBD2 (5 bases). The length of the CDR3 is 15 residues. Trimming stripped 0 bases from V and 7 bases from J, with 13 bases between. Germline V gives CDR1 MGHRA, CDR2 YSYEKL. The CDR3 DNA follows: TGCGCCAGCAGCCAAGATCTTACTAGAAGGAATGAGCAGTTCTTC. Translation: CASSQDLTRRNEQFF.

V and J are TRBV2 and TRBJ2-7; no firm D call. The CDR3 is 11 amino acids. The V end was cut by 6 bases, the J end by 6 bases, with 9 bases between. Germline V gene sequence: CDR1 SNHLY, CDR2 FYNNEI. The CDR3 spells CASSPLGEQYF. The CDR3 region has the DNA TGTGCCAGCAGCCCCCTTGGCGAGCAGTACTTC.

This clone was picked up a small number of times. V usage is TRBV6-5 and J usage is TRBJ1-5, with unresolved D. Germline CDR1 and CDR2: MNHEY and SVGAGI. The V end lost 2 bases, the J end lost 1 base, and 6 bases lay between the germline ends. CDR3 length equals 14 residues. As DNA, the CDR3 is TGTGCCAGCAGTTACGGGGAAAGCAATCAGCCCCAGCATTTT. Its translation: CASSYGESNQPQHF.

This clone has only a few counts. The sample has other DNA sequences that encode this CDR3 too. The chain joins TRBV27 to TRBJ1-1; tentative D call: TRBD1 (5 bases). The germline CDR1 and CDR2 sequences are MNHEY and SMNVEV (reference sequence). This CDR3 comprises 11 residues. V shed 4 bases and J shed 5 bases, with 5 bases lying between them. The DNA of the CDR3 is TGTGCCAGCAGTTGGGGGACTGAAGCTTTCTTT. It codes for CASSWGTEAFF.

V and J are TRBV3-1 (or the pseudogene TRBV3-2) and TRBJ2-3; D is uncertain. CDR3 length equals 13 residues. V was trimmed by 4 bases and J by 2 bases, leaving 7 bases between them. The germline V gene has CDR1 LGHDT and CDR2 YNNKEL (reference sequence). CDR3 amino acids: CASSLVPTDTQYF. CDR3 coding DNA: TGTGCCAGCAGCCTCGTACCCACAGATACGCAGTATTTT.

The J gene is TRBJ1-5, the V gene TRBV10-3; no clear D gene. Germline CDR1 ENHRY, CDR2 SYGVKD. CDR3 size: 16 residues. Deletions cut 10 bases from V and 3 bases from J, with 22 bases between. CDR3 amino acids: CASGDSSPQFNQPQHF. The CDR3 DNA follows: TGTGCCAGCGGAGATAGTTCCCCACAGTTCAATCAGCCCCAGCATTTT.

This chain joins TRBV7-9 and TRBJ2-5; 9 bases fit TRBD2. Germline V gene sequence: CDR1 SEHNR, CDR2 FQNEAQ (reference sequence). CDR3 size: 16 residues. The J segment lost 2 bases and the V segment lost 0 bases, leaving 4 bases of the junction unmatched. CDR3 in DNA: TGTGCCAGCAGCTTAGCTAGCGGGGGTCTACAAGAGACCCAGTACTTC. Translating gives CASSLASGGLQETQYF. The whole variable domain, filled in from reference TRBV7-9 and TRBJ2-5, reads DTGVSQNPRHKITKRGQNVTFRCDPISEHNRLYWYRQTLGQGPEFLTYFQNEAQLEKSRLLSDRFSAERPKGSFSTLEIQRTEQGDSAMYLCASSLASGGLQETQYFGPGTRLLVL.

This chain links TRBV29-1 with TRBJ2-1; 11 bases fit TRBD1. Germline loops: CDR1 SQVTM, CDR2 ANQGSEA. The V and J ends lost 1 base and 5 bases, in that order; junction bases with no gene match: 4. The CDR3 loop spans 15 amino acids. The CDR3 here is CSVEGTGGKHNEQFF. CDR3 DNA: TGCAGCGTTGAAGGGACAGGGGGCAAACACAATGAGCAGTTCTTC.

The CDR3 sequence: CASSYGGPVNYGYTF. DNA for the CDR3: TGTGCCAGCAGTTACGGGGGGCCAGTTAACTATGGCTACACCTTC. The V and J genes are TRBV6-5 and TRBJ1-2, with D tentatively TRBD1 (6 bases). This CDR3 spans 15 amino acids. Germline CDR1 and CDR2: MNHEY and SVGAGI. The V and J ends lost 2 bases and 1 base respectively, with 11 bases between them.

This chain joins TRBV7-6 and TRBJ1-3; no clear D gene. Germline assignment: CDR1 SGHVS and CDR2 FNYEAQ. The CDR3 runs 15 residues. Trimming left V 4 bases short and J 0 bases short, with 10 bases between. The CDR3 loop is CASSSYQDSGNTIYF. The CDR3 DNA reads TGTGCCAGCAGCTCTTACCAAGACTCTGGAAACACCATATATTTT.

The chain is built from TRBV12-5 and TRBJ1-1; weak D call: TRBD1 (5 bases). Trimming removed 6 bases at V and 5 bases at J, with 16 bases between. The CDR3 has 14 residues. CDR1 is LGHNT and CDR2 is FRNRAP in the germline V gene. CDR3 nucleotide sequence: TGTGCTAGTGGATTTTGGGGCGAATCAACTGAAGCTTTCTTT. This translates into CASGFWGESTEAFF.

This chain links TRBV27 with TRBJ2-2, with D maybe TRBD2 (6 bases). Germline V CDR1 and CDR2: MNHEY, SMNVEV (reference sequence). V lost 6 bases to trimming and J lost 1 base, with 18 bases between them. This CDR3 is built from 17 residues. CDR3 nucleotide sequence: TGTGCCAGCAGAATTTCGGAGGGAGTCGGGAACACCGGGGAGCTGTTTTTT. Amino acids: CASRISEGVGNTGELFF.

The CDR3 DNA reads as TGTGCCAGCAGGACAGGGGGGAGAACTTTCTTT. Protein product: CASRTGGRTFF. The gene calls are TRBV5-4 and TRBJ1-1; the match to TRBD1 covers 9 bases. This CDR3 is 11 amino acids long. Germline V gives CDR1 SGHNT, CDR2 YYREEE (reference sequence). V gave up 5 bases and J gave up 12 bases; unmatched junction bases: 5.

This chain uses TRBV5-4 with TRBJ1-1, with 8 bases identical to TRBD1. V lost 4 bases and J lost 1; bases outside the gene matches: 3. In germline, CDR1 is SGHNT, CDR2 YYREEE (reference sequence). The CDR3 has 14 residues. Here the CDR3 reads CASSAGTGNTEAFF. For the CDR3, the DNA is TGTGCCAGCAGCGCCGGGACAGGGAACACTGAAGCTTTCTTT. The complete variable domain, with remaining parts taken from reference TRBV5-4 and TRBJ1-1, reads ETGVTQSPTHLIKTRGQQVTLRCSSQSGHNTVSWYQQALGQGPQFIFQYYREEENGRGNFPPRFSGLQFPNYSSELNVNALELDDSALYLCASSAGTGNTEAFFGQGTRLTVV.

This chain connects TRBV5-1 to TRBJ1-1; 12 nucleotides align to TRBD1. Per germline, CDR1 SGHRS and CDR2 YFSETQ. This CDR3 is built from 16 residues. V trimming: 4 bases; J trimming: 6 bases; junction bases outside the gene matches: 10. The CDR3 here is CASSPAGQGASAEAFF. Here the CDR3 DNA reads TGCGCCAGCAGCCCGGCGGGACAGGGGGCTAGCGCTGAAGCTTTCTTT.

The rearrangement links TRBV27 to TRBJ2-7; 8 positions match TRBD2. Losses at the gene ends were 3 bases for V and 0 bases for J; bases not matched to a gene: 1. The CDR3 has 14 residues. Looked up from germline, CDR1 is MNHEY and CDR2 is SMNVEV (reference sequence). The CDR3 nucleotides are TGTGCCAGCAGTTTCGGGGGGGCCTCCTACGAGCAGTACTTC. It is translated as CASSFGGASYEQYF.

The chain has TRBV5-1 and TRBJ1-5; 7 bases line up with TRBD1. This CDR3 is 15 amino acids long. The V segment lost 4 bases and the J segment 1 base; nucleotides outside the gene matches: 5. Germline CDR1 is SGHRS and CDR2 is YFSETQ. The CDR3 DNA reads TGCGCCAGCAGCATAACAGGGGAAAGCAATCAGCCCCAGCATTTT. Translation gives CASSITGESNQPQHF.

This clone was observed a single time. The chain joins TRBV12-3 or TRBV12-4 to TRBJ1-5; D is possibly TRBD1 (5 bases). Between the trimmed V and J ends, which lost 1 base and 8 bases, there was a span of 6 bases. This CDR3 spans 12 amino acids. CDR3 sequence reads: CASSLVGEPQHF. The CDR3 DNA sequence: TGTGCCAGCAGTTTAGTGGGGGAGCCCCAGCATTTT.

The V call is TRBV6-7, the J call TRBJ1-1; 7 nucleotides align to TRBD1. TRBV6-7 is assigned to the ORF class and has an uncertain function. This CDR3 region has 14 residues. V lost 3 bases and J lost 7; bases outside the gene matches: 8. The CDR3 bases are TGTGCCAGCAGTTATCGGGCAGGGGGTGTTGAAGCTTTCTTT. Translated, it gives CASSYRAGGVEAFF.

The V gene is TRBV9, the J gene TRBJ2-6; D possibly matches TRBD1 or TRBD2 (5 bases each). V was trimmed by 0 bases and J by 0 bases, leaving 10 bases between them. CDR3 size: 17 residues. Germline values: CDR1 SGDLS, CDR2 YYNGEE. CDR3: CASSVGGASSGANVLTF. The DNA of the CDR3 is TGTGCCAGCAGCGTAGGAGGGGCCAGCTCTGGGGCCAACGTCCTGACTTTC.

J is TRBJ2-5 and V is TRBV5-1, with D uncertain. From germline, CDR1 is SGHRS and CDR2 YFSETQ. Trimming took off 0 bases at V and 5 bases at J, with 14 bases between the two ends. There are 15 residues in the CDR3. CDR3 protein: CASSLARPERETQYF. The CDR3 DNA sequence: TGCGCCAGCAGCTTGGCAAGACCGGAGAGGGAGACCCAGTACTTC. Based on the CDR3 plus reference TRBV5-1 and TRBJ2-5, the full variable domain is KAGVTQTPRYLIKTRGQQVTLSCSPISGHRSVSWYQQTPGQGLQFLFEYFSETQRNKGNFPGRFSGRQFSNSRSEMNVSTLELGDSALYLCASSLARPERETQYFGPGTRLLVL.

The chain couples TRBV4-2 to TRBJ1-1; D remains unclear. Germline V gives CDR1 LGHNA, CDR2 YNFKEQ. Trimming took 1 base from V and 0 from J, leaving 12 bases between them. The CDR3 has 16 amino acids. This chain's CDR3 is CASSQGGHRLNTEAFF. The CDR3 DNA sequence: TGTGCCAGCAGCCAAGGAGGCCACCGGCTGAACACTGAAGCTTTCTTT.

V usage is TRBV2 and J usage is TRBJ1-6; D ambiguous. The CDR3 loop spans 16 amino acids. V lost 2 bases, J lost 0 bases, and 8 bases lay in between. The germline V gene encodes CDR1 SNHLY and CDR2 FYNNEI. This CDR3 is CASSESRVSYNSPLHF. CDR3 coding DNA: TGTGCCAGCAGTGAAAGCAGAGTCTCCTATAATTCACCCCTCCACTTT. The full variable domain, in which reference TRBV2 and TRBJ1-6 provide the parts outside the CDR3, is EPEVTQTPSHQVTQMGQEVILRCVPISNHLYFYWYRQILGQKVEFLVSFYNNEISEKSEIFDDQFSVERPDGSNFTLKIRSTKLEDSAMYFCASSESRVSYNSPLHFGNGTRLTVT.

The V gene is TRBV2, the J gene TRBJ2-2; TRBD2 matches 7 bases. Germline V gives CDR1 SNHLY, CDR2 FYNNEI. CDR3 size: 16 residues. Trimming took 5 bases from V and 4 from J; bases not matched to a gene: 10. The CDR3 sequence is CASSKSGAVGTGELFF. The CDR3 region has the DNA TGTGCCAGCAGTAAAAGCGGGGCGGTAGGCACCGGGGAGCTGTTTTTT.